This T cell receptor (beta chain) emerged from a study of blood T cells in healthy people across ages. Study in general: In model experiments, template switching was able to capture about one barcoded beta molecule for every two T cells that were present.

The study recruited healthy Caucasian donors from Russia who were aged roughly 6 to 100. In this sample, this clonotype turned up once. A much larger clonotype is one base distant, so this may be a read error. A second PCR, run for about 7 to 11 cycles, used a sample-barcoded 5' primer plus a J-beta primer mix. Through a template-switch adaptor with 12 random nucleotides, each cDNA molecule received a tag. Using its own MiXCR run on the 5' RACE reads, TCRdb lists one record per CDR3 protein. The table lists a few hundred thousand distinct CDR3 sequences, roughly half of them singletons. This CDR3 comprises 13 residues. Trimming shortened V by 4 bases and J by 13 bases, and 17 bases separated the two germline ends.

The clonotype originates from a man aged 55 to 70 in good health. The specimen sequenced was blood. The chain joins TRBV12-3 or TRBV12-4 to TRBJ2-1; D is possibly TRBD2 (6 bases). CDR3 DNA sequence: TGTGCCAGCAGTTCTGACAGTCGGGAGACCCAGTTCTTC. Its translation is CASSSDSRETQFF.